This T cell receptor beta chain was sequenced in a study of cytomegalovirus exposure and HLA in healthy donors. General study results and limits: There were some public TCRs occurring in many donors, but most TCR sequences were rare.

The study ran its PCR with 60 Vbeta and 13 Jbeta primers. Profiling relied on immunoSEQ multiplex PCR, and the TCRdb table lists in-frame clones only, not all of them. The sample includes tens of thousands of clones, 89% seen only once; the top ten take about 1.4%. A note on this clone: Antigen specificity is unknown.

The receptor was derived from a man younger than 40 in good health and CMV-seropositive. What was sequenced was PBMCs.

The CDR3 sequence is CASSVALAGGPGTDTQYF. CDR3 sequence (DNA): TGTGCCAGCAGCGTAGCACTAGCGGGAGGGCCGGGCACAGATACGCAGTATTTT. The chain employs TRBV9 and TRBJ2-3; 13 bases are a match to TRBD2. The CDR3 sequence is 18 residues long. The germline gives CDR1 SGDLS, CDR2 YYNGEE. The ends lost 0 bases at V and 1 base at J; junction bases unmatched: 5.